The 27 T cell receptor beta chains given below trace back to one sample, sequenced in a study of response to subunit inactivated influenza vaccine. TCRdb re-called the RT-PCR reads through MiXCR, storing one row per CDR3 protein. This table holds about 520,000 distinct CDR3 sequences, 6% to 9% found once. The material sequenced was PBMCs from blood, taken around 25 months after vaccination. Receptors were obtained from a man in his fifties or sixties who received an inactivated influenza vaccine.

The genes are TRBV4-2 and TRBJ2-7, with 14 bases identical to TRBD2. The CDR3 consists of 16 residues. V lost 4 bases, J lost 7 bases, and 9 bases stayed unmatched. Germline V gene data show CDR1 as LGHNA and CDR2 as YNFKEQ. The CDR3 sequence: CASSPGTSGSIGEQYF. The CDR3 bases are TGTGCCAGCAGCCCCGGGACTAGCGGGAGTATAGGGGAGCAGTACTTC.

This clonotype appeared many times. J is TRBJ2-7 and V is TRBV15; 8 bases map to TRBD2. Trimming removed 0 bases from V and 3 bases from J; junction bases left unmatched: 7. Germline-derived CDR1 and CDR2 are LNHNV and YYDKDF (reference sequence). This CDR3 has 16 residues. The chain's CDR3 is CATSRDMSSGSYEQYF. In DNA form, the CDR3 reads TGTGCCACCAGCAGAGATATGTCGAGCGGGAGCTACGAGCAGTACTTC.

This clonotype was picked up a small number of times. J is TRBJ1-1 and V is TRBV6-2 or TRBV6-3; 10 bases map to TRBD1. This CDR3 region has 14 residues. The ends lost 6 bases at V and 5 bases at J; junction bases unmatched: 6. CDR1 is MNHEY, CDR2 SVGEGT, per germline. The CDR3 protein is CASSRDRGETEAFF. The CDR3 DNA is TGTGCCAGCAGCCGGGACAGGGGAGAAACTGAAGCTTTCTTT.

The CDR3 DNA follows: TGTGCCAGCCGGACTGCGGGGGTCAGAGATACGCAGTATTTT. Translating it yields CASRTAGVRDTQYF. The chain joins TRBV12-3 or TRBV12-4 to TRBJ2-3; 7 bases are a match to TRBD2. Trimming cost V 8 bases and J 5 bases; bases outside gene matches: 10. The CDR3 has 14 amino acids.

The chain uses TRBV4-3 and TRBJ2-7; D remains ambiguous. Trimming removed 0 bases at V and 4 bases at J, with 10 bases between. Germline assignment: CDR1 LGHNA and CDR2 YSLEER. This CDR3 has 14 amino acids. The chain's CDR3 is CASSQDSTIYEQYF. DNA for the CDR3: TGCGCCAGCAGCCAAGACTCGACAATTTACGAGCAGTACTTC.

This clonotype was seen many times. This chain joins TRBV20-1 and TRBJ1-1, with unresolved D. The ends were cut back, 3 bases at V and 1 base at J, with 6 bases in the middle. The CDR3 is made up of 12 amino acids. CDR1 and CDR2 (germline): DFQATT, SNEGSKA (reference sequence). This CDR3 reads CSARRANTEAFF. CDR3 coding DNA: TGCAGTGCTAGGAGGGCGAACACTGAAGCTTTCTTT.

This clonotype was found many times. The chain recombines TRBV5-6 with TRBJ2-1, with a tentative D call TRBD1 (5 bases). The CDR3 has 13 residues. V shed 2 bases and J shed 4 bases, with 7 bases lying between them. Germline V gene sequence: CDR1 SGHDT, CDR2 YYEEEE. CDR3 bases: TGTGCCAGCAGCTTCGACAGATACAATGAGCAGTTCTTC. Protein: CASSFDRYNEQFF.

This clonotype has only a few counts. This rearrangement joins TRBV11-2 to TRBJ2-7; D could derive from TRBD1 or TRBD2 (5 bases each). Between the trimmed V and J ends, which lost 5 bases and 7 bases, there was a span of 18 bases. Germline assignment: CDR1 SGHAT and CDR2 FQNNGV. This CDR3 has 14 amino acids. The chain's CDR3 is CASSPGTGRWEQYF. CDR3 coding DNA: TGTGCCAGCAGCCCCGGGACGGGACGGTGGGAGCAGTACTTC.

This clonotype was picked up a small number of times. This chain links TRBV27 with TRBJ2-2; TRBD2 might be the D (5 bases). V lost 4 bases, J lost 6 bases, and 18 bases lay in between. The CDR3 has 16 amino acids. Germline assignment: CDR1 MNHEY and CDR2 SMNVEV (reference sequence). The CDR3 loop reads CASSSRLNSFAGELFF. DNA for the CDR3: TGTGCCAGCAGTTCGCGACTAAATAGCTTCGCCGGGGAGCTGTTTTTT.

The CDR3 region has the DNA TGCGCCAGCAGCTTCGCCGGACTAGCGGGGAGGGATGAGCAGTTCTTC. Translated, it gives CASSFAGLAGRDEQFF. The V and J genes are TRBV5-1 and TRBJ2-1, with 12 nucleotides matching TRBD2. J was trimmed by 8 bases and V by 2 bases; bases with no gene match: 8. The germline V gene encodes CDR1 SGHRS and CDR2 YFSETQ. The CDR3 has 16 amino acids.

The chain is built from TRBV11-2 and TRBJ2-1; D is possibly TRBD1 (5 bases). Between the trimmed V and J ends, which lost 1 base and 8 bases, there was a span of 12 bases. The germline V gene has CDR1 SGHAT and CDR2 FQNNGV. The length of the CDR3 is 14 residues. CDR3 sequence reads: CASSLVPKGDEQFF. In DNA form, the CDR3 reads TGTGCCAGCAGCTTAGTCCCTAAAGGGGATGAGCAGTTCTTC.

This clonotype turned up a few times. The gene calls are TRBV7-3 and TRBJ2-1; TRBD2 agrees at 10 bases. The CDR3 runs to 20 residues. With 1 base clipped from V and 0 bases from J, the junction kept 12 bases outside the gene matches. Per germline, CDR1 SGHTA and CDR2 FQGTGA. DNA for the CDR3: TGTGCCAGCAGCTTAAAGTCTAGCGGGAGATGGAAGAGCTCCTACAATGAGCAGTTCTTC. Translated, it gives CASSLKSSGRWKSSYNEQFF. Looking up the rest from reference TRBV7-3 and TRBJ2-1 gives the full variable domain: GAGVSQTPSNKVTEKGKYVELRCDPISGHTALYWYRQSLGQGPEFLIYFQGTGAADDSGLPNDRFFAVRPEGSVSTLKIQRTERGDSAVYLCASSLKSSGRWKSSYNEQFFGPGTRLTVL.

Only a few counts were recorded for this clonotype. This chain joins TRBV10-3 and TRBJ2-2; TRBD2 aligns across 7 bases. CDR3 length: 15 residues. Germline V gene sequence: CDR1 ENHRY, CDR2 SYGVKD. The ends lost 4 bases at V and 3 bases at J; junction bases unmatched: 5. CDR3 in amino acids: CAISGRERYTGELFF. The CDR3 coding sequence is TGTGCCATCAGTGGGCGGGAGAGGTACACCGGGGAGCTGTTTTTT.

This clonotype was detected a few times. DNA of the CDR3: TGCGCCAGCAGCTCCTCCGGGTGGACTAATGAAAAACTGTTTTTT. Amino acids: CASSSSGWTNEKLFF. The V gene is TRBV5-1, the J gene TRBJ1-4; D call uncertain. The CDR3 is made up of 15 amino acids. Germline assignment: CDR1 SGHRS and CDR2 YFSETQ. V lost 3 bases and J lost 2, with 11 bases in between.

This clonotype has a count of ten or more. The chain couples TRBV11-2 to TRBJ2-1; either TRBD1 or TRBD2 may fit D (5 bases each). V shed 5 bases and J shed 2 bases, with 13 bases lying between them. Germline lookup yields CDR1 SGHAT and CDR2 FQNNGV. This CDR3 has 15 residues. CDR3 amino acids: CASSPHRGAYNEQFF. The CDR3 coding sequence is TGTGCCAGCAGCCCACATAGGGGAGCCTACAATGAGCAGTTCTTC.

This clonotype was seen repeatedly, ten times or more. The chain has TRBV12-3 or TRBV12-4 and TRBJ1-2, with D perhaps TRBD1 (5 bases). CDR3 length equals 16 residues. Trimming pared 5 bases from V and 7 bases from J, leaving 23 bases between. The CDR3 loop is CASSGWVRGAEAGYTF. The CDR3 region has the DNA TGTGCCAGCAGTGGCTGGGTGCGGGGCGCAGAGGCTGGCTACACCTTC.

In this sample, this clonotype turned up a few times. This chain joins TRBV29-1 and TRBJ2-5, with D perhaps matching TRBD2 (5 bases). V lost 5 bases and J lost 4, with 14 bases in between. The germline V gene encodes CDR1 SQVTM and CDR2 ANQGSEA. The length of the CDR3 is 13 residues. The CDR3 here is CSVSQAGGETQYF. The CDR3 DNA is TGCAGCGTTAGCCAGGCAGGAGGAGAGACCCAGTACTTC.

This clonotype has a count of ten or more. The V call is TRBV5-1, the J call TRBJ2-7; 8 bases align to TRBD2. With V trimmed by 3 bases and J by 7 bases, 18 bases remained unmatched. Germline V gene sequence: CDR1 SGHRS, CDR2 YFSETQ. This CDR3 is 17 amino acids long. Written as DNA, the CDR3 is TGCGCCAGCAGCTCTGTCGCGATCGCGGCGGGAGGAGGAGAGCAGTACTTC. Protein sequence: CASSSVAIAAGGGEQYF.

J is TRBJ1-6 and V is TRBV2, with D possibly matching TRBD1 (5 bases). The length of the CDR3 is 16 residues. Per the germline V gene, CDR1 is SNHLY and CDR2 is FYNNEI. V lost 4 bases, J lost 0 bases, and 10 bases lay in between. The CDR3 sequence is CASSGDRSSYNSPLHF. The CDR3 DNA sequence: TGTGCCAGCAGTGGGGACCGGAGCTCCTATAATTCACCCCTCCACTTT.

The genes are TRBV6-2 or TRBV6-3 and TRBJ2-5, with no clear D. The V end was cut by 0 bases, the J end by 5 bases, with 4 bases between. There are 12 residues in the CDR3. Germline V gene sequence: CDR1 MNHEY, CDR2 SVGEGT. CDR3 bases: TGTGCCAGCAGTTACTCGCCGGAGACCCAGTACTTC. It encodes CASSYSPETQYF.

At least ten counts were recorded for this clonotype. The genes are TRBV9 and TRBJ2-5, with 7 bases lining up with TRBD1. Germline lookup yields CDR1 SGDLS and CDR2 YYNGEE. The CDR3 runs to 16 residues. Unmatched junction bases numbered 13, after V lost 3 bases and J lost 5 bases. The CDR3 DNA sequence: TGTGCCAGCAGCGCCCAAGAAGGGGGCGCTTGGGAGACCCAGTACTTC. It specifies CASSAQEGGAWETQYF.

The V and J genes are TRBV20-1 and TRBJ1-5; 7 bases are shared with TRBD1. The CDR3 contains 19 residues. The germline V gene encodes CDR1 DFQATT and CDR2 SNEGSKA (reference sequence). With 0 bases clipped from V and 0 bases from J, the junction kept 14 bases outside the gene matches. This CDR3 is CSARDRGRGTQNSNQPQHF. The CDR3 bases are TGCAGTGCTAGAGATCGGGGCAGGGGGACCCAGAATAGCAATCAGCCCCAGCATTTT.

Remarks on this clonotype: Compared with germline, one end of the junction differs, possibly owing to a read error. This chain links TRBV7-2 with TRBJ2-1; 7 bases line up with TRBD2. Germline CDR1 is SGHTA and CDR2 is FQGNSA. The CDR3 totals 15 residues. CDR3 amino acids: CANSPDGGSWNEQFF. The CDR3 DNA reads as TGTGCCAACAGCCCAGACGGGGGGAGTTGGAATGAGCAGTTCTTC.

The CDR3 bases are TGTGCCAGCAGCTTTCCTCTGTCCTCGACTAGCGGGGGGGCTAACACCGGGGAGCTGTTTTTT. Encoded protein: CASSFPLSSTSGGANTGELFF. The V gene is TRBV11-2, the J gene TRBJ2-2, with 14 positions matching TRBD2. The V and J ends lost 3 bases and 2 bases, in that order; junction bases with no gene match: 14. The CDR3 totals 21 residues. Germline V gene lookup returns CDR1 SGHAT and CDR2 FQNNGV.

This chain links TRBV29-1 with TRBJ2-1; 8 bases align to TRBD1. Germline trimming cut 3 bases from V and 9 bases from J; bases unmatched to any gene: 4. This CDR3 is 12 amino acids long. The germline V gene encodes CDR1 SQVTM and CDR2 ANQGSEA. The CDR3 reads CSVETGVGEQFF. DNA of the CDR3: TGCAGCGTTGAGACAGGGGTTGGTGAGCAGTTCTTC.

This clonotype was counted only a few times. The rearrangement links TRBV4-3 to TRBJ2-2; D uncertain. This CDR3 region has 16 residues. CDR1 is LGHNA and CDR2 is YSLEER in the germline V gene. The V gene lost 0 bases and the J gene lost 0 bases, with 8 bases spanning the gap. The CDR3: CASSQDGPPNTGELFF. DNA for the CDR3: TGCGCCAGCAGCCAAGATGGCCCCCCGAACACCGGGGAGCTGTTTTTT.

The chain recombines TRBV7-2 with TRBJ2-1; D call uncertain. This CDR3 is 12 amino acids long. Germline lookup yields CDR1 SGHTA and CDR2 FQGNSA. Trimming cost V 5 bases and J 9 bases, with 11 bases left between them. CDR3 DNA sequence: TGTGCCAGCAGCCGAAGTGAGTCTGAGCAGTTCTTC. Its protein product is CASSRSESEQFF.